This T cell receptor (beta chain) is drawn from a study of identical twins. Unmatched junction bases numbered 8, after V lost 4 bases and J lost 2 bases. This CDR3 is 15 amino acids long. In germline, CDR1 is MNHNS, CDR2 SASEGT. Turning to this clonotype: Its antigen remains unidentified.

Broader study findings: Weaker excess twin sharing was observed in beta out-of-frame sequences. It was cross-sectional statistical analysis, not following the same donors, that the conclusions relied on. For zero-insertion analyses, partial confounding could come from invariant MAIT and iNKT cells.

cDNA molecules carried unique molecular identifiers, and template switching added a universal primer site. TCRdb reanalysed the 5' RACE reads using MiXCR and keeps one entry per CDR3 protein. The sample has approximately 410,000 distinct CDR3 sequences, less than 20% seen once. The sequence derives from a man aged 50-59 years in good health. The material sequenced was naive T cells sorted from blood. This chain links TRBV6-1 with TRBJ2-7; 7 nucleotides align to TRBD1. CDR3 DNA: TGTGCCAGCAGTGCGGAGACAGGGATTGCCTACGAGCAGTACTTC. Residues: CASSAETGIAYEQYF.